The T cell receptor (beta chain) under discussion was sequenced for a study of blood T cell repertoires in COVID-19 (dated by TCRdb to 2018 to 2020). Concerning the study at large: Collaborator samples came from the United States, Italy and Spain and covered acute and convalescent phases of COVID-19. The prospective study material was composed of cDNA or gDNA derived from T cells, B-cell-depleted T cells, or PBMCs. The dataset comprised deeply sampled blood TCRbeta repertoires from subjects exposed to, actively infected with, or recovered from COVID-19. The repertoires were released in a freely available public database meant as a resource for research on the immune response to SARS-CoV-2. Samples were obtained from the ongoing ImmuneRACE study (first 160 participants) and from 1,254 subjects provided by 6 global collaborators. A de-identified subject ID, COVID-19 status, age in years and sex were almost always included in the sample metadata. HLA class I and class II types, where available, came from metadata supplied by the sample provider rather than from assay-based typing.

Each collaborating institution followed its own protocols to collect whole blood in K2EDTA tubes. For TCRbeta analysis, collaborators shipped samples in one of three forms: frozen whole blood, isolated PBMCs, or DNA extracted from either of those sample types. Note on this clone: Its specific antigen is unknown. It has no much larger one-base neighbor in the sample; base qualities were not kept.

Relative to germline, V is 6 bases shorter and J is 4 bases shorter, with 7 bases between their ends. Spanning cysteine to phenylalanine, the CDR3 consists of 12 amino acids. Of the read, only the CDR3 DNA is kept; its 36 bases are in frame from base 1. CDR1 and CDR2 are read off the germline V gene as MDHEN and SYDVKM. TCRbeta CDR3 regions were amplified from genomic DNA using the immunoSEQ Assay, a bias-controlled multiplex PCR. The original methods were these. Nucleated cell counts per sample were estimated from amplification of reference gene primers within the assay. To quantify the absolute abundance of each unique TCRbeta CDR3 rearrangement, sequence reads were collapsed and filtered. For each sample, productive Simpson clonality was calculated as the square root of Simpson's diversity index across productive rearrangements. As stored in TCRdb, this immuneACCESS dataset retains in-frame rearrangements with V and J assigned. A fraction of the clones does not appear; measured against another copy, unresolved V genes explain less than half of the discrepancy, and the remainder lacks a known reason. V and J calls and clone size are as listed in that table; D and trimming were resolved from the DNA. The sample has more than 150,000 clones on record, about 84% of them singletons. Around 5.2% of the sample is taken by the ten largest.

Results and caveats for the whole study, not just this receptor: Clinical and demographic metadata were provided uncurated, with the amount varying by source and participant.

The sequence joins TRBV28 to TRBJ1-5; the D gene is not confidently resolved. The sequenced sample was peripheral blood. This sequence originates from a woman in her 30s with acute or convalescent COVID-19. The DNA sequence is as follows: TGTGCCAGCAGCCCTTTAAATCAGCCCCAGCATTTT. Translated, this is CASSPLNQPQHF.